This entry lists 21 T cell receptor beta chains sequenced from one sample in a study of molecular identifiers for immune sequencing clone quantification. TCRdb re-called the PCR reads with MiXCR, one entry per CDR3 protein. The sample holds under 600,000 distinct CDR3 sequences, around 23% seen once. The sequencing sample was made of naive CD8+ T cells from blood, with Jurkat cell RNA spiked in. As to subset: FACS-sorted CD8+CD4-CCR7+CD45RA+ naive T cells. The receptors derive from a human donor in good health. Some libraries in this study had Jurkat cell RNA spiked in.

For this clonotype: A much more abundant neighbour one base away suggests this may be a read error. The chain recombines TRBV7-9 with TRBJ2-5; 8 bases agree with TRBD1. This CDR3 has 14 residues. The germline V gene encodes CDR1 SEHNR and CDR2 FQNEAQ (reference sequence). V gave up 5 bases and J gave up 7 bases; unmatched junction bases: 9. The CDR3 sequence: CASSPWTGRTTQYF. The CDR3 DNA reads as TGTGCCAGCAGCCCCTGGACAGGGAGAACGACCCAGTACTTC.

This clonotype was picked up a small number of times. The chain joins TRBV20-1 to TRBJ2-7; 8 nucleotides line up with TRBD1. The CDR3 loop spans 16 amino acids. Germline lookup yields CDR1 DFQATT and CDR2 SNEGSKA (reference sequence). Losses at the gene ends were 2 bases for V and 3 bases for J; bases not matched to a gene: 12. The CDR3 protein is CSARPGQATLYYEQYF. As DNA, the CDR3 is TGCAGTGCTAGACCGGGACAGGCGACGCTCTACTACGAGCAGTACTTC.

This clonotype was found many times. This rearrangement joins TRBV9 to TRBJ2-3; D possibly matches TRBD1 or TRBD2 (6 bases each). Germline values: CDR1 SGDLS, CDR2 YYNGEE. With 0 bases removed from V and 2 bases from J, the gap between germline ends came to 16 bases. The CDR3 totals 17 residues. CDR3 DNA: TGTGCCAGCAGCGTAGAGGGCACGGGGGCTAACACAGATACGCAGTATTTT. Translated: CASSVEGTGANTDTQYF.

This clonotype has more than one count but fewer than ten. The genes are TRBV3-1 and TRBJ2-1; 7 nucleotides match TRBD2. V trimming: 0 bases; J trimming: 7 bases; junction bases outside the gene matches: 18. CDR3 length: 19 residues. Germline CDR1 reads LGHDT; CDR2 reads YNNKEL (reference sequence). The CDR3 loop is CASSQDLEGGVGLRNEQFF. The CDR3 DNA reads TGTGCCAGCAGCCAAGATCTTGAGGGCGGAGTGGGACTACGGAATGAGCAGTTCTTC.

This clonotype was seen only a few times. This chain connects TRBV29-1 to TRBJ2-3; 7 bases match TRBD1. CDR3 length equals 13 residues. Germline assignment: CDR1 SQVTM and CDR2 ANQGSEA. The CDR3 coding sequence is TGCGGCGCCCGGGACAGCCTCACAGATACGCAGTATTTT. It encodes CGARDSLTDTQYF.

This clonotype was seen a few times. The rearrangement links TRBV7-9 to TRBJ2-3; tentatively, D is TRBD2 (6 bases). The germline V gene encodes CDR1 SEHNR and CDR2 FQNEAQ (reference sequence). The CDR3 has 15 residues. V lost 3 bases and J lost 1, with 11 bases in between. The CDR3 protein is CASSFLAVRTDTQYF. CDR3 nucleotide sequence: TGTGCCAGCAGCTTTTTAGCGGTTCGCACAGATACGCAGTATTTT.

This clonotype was seen only a few times. No conserved phenylalanine or tryptophan ends this CDR3, so it is likely a read error. The chain employs TRBV27 and TRBJ2-4, with D perhaps TRBD2 (5 bases). Deletions cut 8 bases from V and 5 bases from J, with 13 bases between. The length of the CDR3 is 13 residues. Germline CDR1 reads MNHEY; CDR2 reads SMNVEV (reference sequence). The CDR3: CASGEGSQNIQYS. CDR3 bases: TGTGCCAGCGGTGAGGGTTCTCAAAACATTCAGTACTCC.

There are a few counts of this clonotype. The chain recombines TRBV9 with TRBJ2-3, with D hard to call. The CDR3 runs 10 residues. CDR1 is SGDLS, CDR2 YYNGEE, per germline. The V end was cut by 8 bases, the J end by 2 bases, with 3 bases between. The CDR3 is CARLTDTQYF. In nucleotides, the CDR3 is TGTGCCAGGCTCACAGATACGCAGTATTTT.

Regarding this clonotype: Given a much more abundant clone one base away, this may be a read error. V gene TRBV29-1 combines with J gene TRBJ2-5; tentatively, D is TRBD1 (7 bases). In germline, CDR1 is SQVTM, CDR2 ANQGSEA. Trimming stripped 7 bases from V and 9 bases from J, with 21 bases between. CDR3 length equals 13 residues. The CDR3 loop reads CSANGQAGEAQYF. The CDR3 DNA sequence: TGCAGCGCGAATGGACAGGCCGGGGAGGCCCAGTACTTC.

About this clonotype: A junction boundary mismatches the germline segment, possibly from a read error. This chain joins TRBV27 and TRBJ2-3, with D unclear. This CDR3 contains 12 residues. Per the germline V gene, CDR1 is MNHEY and CDR2 is SMNVEV (reference sequence). In nucleotides, the CDR3 is TGTGCCAGCAGTTTAGACGGGTATACGCAGTGTTTT. As protein: CASSLDGYTQCF.

This clonotype was seen more than once but under ten times. The CDR3 sequence: CASSYSMTGELFF. DNA for the CDR3: TGTGCCAGCAGTTACTCCATGACCGGGGAGCTGTTTTTT. The J gene is TRBJ2-2, the V gene TRBV6-5; no reliable D call. This CDR3 spans 13 amino acids. Trimming left V 0 bases short and J 5 bases short, with 4 bases between. Germline V gene lookup returns CDR1 MNHEY and CDR2 SVGAGI.

This clonotype was recorded at least ten times. The genes are TRBV3-1 and TRBJ2-3; the match to TRBD1 covers 8 bases. Germline CDR1 reads LGHDT; CDR2 reads YNNKEL (reference sequence). The CDR3 length is 16 residues. The ends lost 1 base at V and 2 bases at J; junction bases unmatched: 5. As DNA, the CDR3 is TGTGCCAGCAGCCAAGGGATCAGGGGGCTCACAGATACGCAGTATTTT. Translation: CASSQGIRGLTDTQYF.

At least ten counts were recorded for this clonotype. V usage is TRBV14 and J usage is TRBJ2-4; 11 bases agree with TRBD2. This CDR3 spans 20 amino acids. Germline values: CDR1 SGHDN, CDR2 FVKESK. V shed 0 bases, J shed 0 bases, and the junction held 10 bases outside the gene matches. CDR3 coding DNA: TGTGCCAGCAGCCAAGACGCGACTAGCGGGGATGGTATAGCCAAAAACATTCAGTACTTC. This codes for CASSQDATSGDGIAKNIQYF.

The CDR3 coding sequence is TGTGCCAGCAGTTTAAGACAGGACCAACGGGGGCCCCAGCATTTT. Protein product: CASSLRQDQRGPQHF. The chain joins TRBV28 to TRBJ1-5; D is possibly TRBD1 (6 bases). Trimming took 2 bases from V and 9 from J, leaving 17 bases between them. Germline CDR1 and CDR2: MDHEN and SYDVKM. The CDR3 sequence is 15 residues long.

The chain is built from TRBV7-9 and TRBJ1-6; D is unclear. This CDR3 has 14 amino acids. Trimming took 5 bases from V and 7 from J, leaving 12 bases between them. Germline-derived CDR1 and CDR2 are SEHNR and FQNEAQ (reference sequence). DNA for the CDR3: TGTGCCAGCAGCAACGGGATCGCCAATTCACCCCTCCACTTT. It codes for CASSNGIANSPLHF. Combining the CDR3 with reference TRBV7-9 and TRBJ1-6 gives the whole variable domain DTGVSQNPRHKITKRGQNVTFRCDPISEHNRLYWYRQTLGQGPEFLTYFQNEAQLEKSRLLSDRFSAERPKGSFSTLEIQRTEQGDSAMYLCASSNGIANSPLHFGNGTRLTVT.

This chain connects TRBV5-6 to TRBJ2-5; D is possibly TRBD1 or TRBD2 (6 bases each). V lost 4 bases and J lost 2, with 15 bases in between. CDR3 length equals 15 residues. Germline CDR1 SGHDT, CDR2 YYEEEE. CDR3: CASSAAGQGQETQYF. CDR3 DNA sequence: TGTGCCAGCAGCGCCGCGGGACAAGGTCAAGAGACCCAGTACTTC.

Comment on this clonotype: A read error may explain this, as a much larger clone is one base away. The chain employs TRBV7-9 and TRBJ1-1, with D perhaps TRBD1 (5 bases). The CDR3 has 18 amino acids. CDR1 is SEHNR and CDR2 is FQNEAQ in the germline V gene (reference sequence). The ends were cut back, 2 bases at V and 3 bases at J, with 22 bases in the middle. The CDR3 here is CASSLFLRDDRLYTEAFF. CDR3 sequence (DNA): TGTGCCAGCAGCTTATTTCTTCGAGATGACAGATTGTACACTGAAGCTTTCTTT.

The chain is built from TRBV4-1 and TRBJ2-7; possible D gene TRBD1, 6 bases. V was cut by 0 bases and J by 2 bases, with 14 bases left in between. This CDR3 comprises 16 residues. CDR1 and CDR2 from the germline V gene are MGHRA and YSYEKL. CDR3 protein: CASSQDRTGLTYEQYF. The DNA of the CDR3 is TGCGCCAGCAGCCAAGATCGTACAGGGCTGACCTACGAGCAGTACTTC.

This clonotype was counted a few times. An end of the junction does not agree with germline; a read error may underlie this. The chain carries TRBV19 and TRBJ2-1; TRBD2 matches at 8 bases. Per germline, CDR1 LNHDA and CDR2 SQIVND (reference sequence). This CDR3 comprises 14 residues. DNA for the CDR3: TGTGCCAGTAGTATAGGGACTAGCTACTATGAGCAGTTCTTC. Protein: CASSIGTSYYEQFF. The full variable domain, completed using reference TRBV19 and TRBJ2-1, is DGGITQSPKYLFRKEGQNVTLSCEQNLNHDAMYWYRQDPGQGLRLIYYSQIVNDFQKGDIAEGYSVSREKKESFPLTVTSAQKNPTAFYLCASSIGTSYYEQFFGPGTRLTVL.

The J gene is TRBJ2-3, the V gene TRBV4-3; D is possibly TRBD1 (6 bases). V was cut by 0 bases and J by 4 bases, with 8 bases left in between. The germline V gene has CDR1 LGHNA and CDR2 YSLEER. The CDR3 covers 14 residues. The CDR3 DNA sequence: TGCGCCAGCAGCCAAGACAGGGGCCCAGATACGCAGTATTTT. Translated: CASSQDRGPDTQYF.

This clonotype was counted ten times or more. The rearrangement links TRBV4-1 to TRBJ2-6; D remains ambiguous. V lost 4 bases, J lost 4 bases, and 8 bases lay in between. The CDR3 covers 14 residues. From germline, CDR1 is MGHRA and CDR2 YSYEKL. CDR3 sequence reads: CASSPRSGANVLTF. The CDR3 DNA reads as TGCGCCAGCAGCCCCAGGTCGGGGGCCAACGTCCTGACTTTC.